The 27 T cell receptor beta chains given below trace back to one sample, sequenced in a study of a mutant IDH1 vaccine in newly diagnosed glioma. Time point: week 35, safety follow-up. Vaccination comprised doses that each held 300 ug of mutant IDH1 20-mer peptide, plus topical imiquimod. Data came from immunoSEQ multiplex PCR; TCRdb stores just in-frame clones and leaves some out. The table records 34,000 or so clones, 81% of them present only once. These receptors are not linked to any known antigen. The input for sequencing was PBMCs, taken from a glioma patient whose treatment included an IDH1 peptide vaccine. These receptors were collected from a man younger than 45 with glioma.

This clone occurred a few times. The chain combines TRBV6-5 with TRBJ1-1; weak D call: TRBD1 (5 bases). Germline V gene lookup returns CDR1 MNHEY and CDR2 SVGAGI. Trimming pared 2 bases from V and 5 bases from J, leaving 9 bases between. The CDR3 covers 13 residues. The DNA of the CDR3 is TGTGCCAGCAGTTACGGGACCCTAACTGAAGCTTTCTTT. This translates into CASSYGTLTEAFF.

This sequence joins TRBV5-1 and TRBJ2-5; TRBD1 matches at 7 bases. The CDR3 length is 14 residues. Germline V lookup: CDR1 SGHRS, CDR2 YFSETQ. J gave up 3 bases and V 4 bases, and 6 bases lay outside the gene matches. The CDR3 region has the DNA TGCGCCAGCAGCCTAGGGACAGTGAAAGAGACCCAGTACTTC. Protein sequence: CASSLGTVKETQYF. Full variable domain (rest looked up from reference TRBV5-1 and TRBJ2-5): KAGVTQTPRYLIKTRGQQVTLSCSPISGHRSVSWYQQTPGQGLQFLFEYFSETQRNKGNFPGRFSGRQFSNSRSEMNVSTLELGDSALYLCASSLGTVKETQYFGPGTRLLVL.

The V and J genes are TRBV5-1 and TRBJ2-1; the match to TRBD1 covers 8 bases. Germline CDR1 SGHRS, CDR2 YFSETQ. The length of the CDR3 is 17 residues. Germline trimming cut 2 bases from V and 5 bases from J; bases unmatched to any gene: 12. CDR3 amino acids: CASSFLWTGSQNNEQFF. Written as DNA, the CDR3 is TGCGCCAGCAGCTTCCTCTGGACAGGGAGCCAAAACAATGAGCAGTTCTTC.

The chain employs TRBV7-8 and TRBJ1-2; no firm D call. V lost 5 bases and J 4 bases, leaving 11 bases between the germline ends. The CDR3 totals 13 residues. Per the germline V gene, CDR1 is SGHVS and CDR2 is FQNEAQ. CDR3 coding DNA: TGTGCCAGCAGCACCCGAAAGACCTATGGCTACACCTTC. Its translation: CASSTRKTYGYTF.

The rearrangement joins TRBV7-2 to TRBJ2-5; the D is unclear. Trimming shortened V by 8 bases and J by 4 bases, and 11 bases separated the two germline ends. The CDR3 contains 12 residues. CDR1 and CDR2 (germline): SGHTA, FQGNSA. CDR3: CASQAALETQYF. The CDR3 DNA reads as TGTGCCAGCCAGGCGGCGTTAGAGACCCAGTACTTC.

The chain combines TRBV11-2 with TRBJ1-5, with D maybe TRBD1 (6 bases). CDR1 SGHAT and CDR2 FQNNGV come from the germline V gene. This CDR3 has 13 residues. Trimming removed 5 bases at V and 6 bases at J, with 11 bases between. CDR3 bases: TGTGCCAGCAGCCCAGGGGAAGGTCAGCCCCAGCATTTT. Translation gives CASSPGEGQPQHF.

V is TRBV5-4 and J is TRBJ2-7; TRBD2 agrees at 13 bases. Germline V lookup: CDR1 SGHNT, CDR2 YYREEE (reference sequence). The length of the CDR3 is 15 residues. The junction had 5 bases not matched to a gene; V was cut back by 3 bases and J by 5 bases. CDR3 DNA sequence: TGTGCCAGCAGCTCTCGGACTAGCGGGAGTGACGAGCAGTACTTC. This gives the protein CASSSRTSGSDEQYF.

The chain uses TRBV27 and TRBJ2-1; TRBD2 matches at 8 bases. This CDR3 is built from 16 residues. Germline-derived CDR1 and CDR2 are MNHEY and SMNVEV (reference sequence). V gave up 3 bases and J gave up 9 bases; unmatched junction bases: 13. CDR3 DNA: TGTGCCAGCAGTTTTACTAGCGGAGATCCTGGGGGTGAGCAGTTCTTC. Protein sequence: CASSFTSGDPGGEQFF.

This clone is a singleton in its sample. The chain employs TRBV10-2 and TRBJ2-2, with D perhaps TRBD1 (5 bases). Trimming took 6 bases from V and 5 from J, leaving 10 bases between them. This CDR3 is built from 13 residues. From germline, CDR1 is WSHSY and CDR2 SAAADI. CDR3 loop: CASRGQATGELFF. As DNA, the CDR3 is TGCGCCAGCAGGGGGCAGGCGACCGGGGAGCTGTTTTTT.

The chain employs TRBV14 and TRBJ1-1, with D perhaps matching TRBD1 (6 bases). Looked up from germline, CDR1 is SGHDN and CDR2 is FVKESK. The CDR3 extends over 15 amino acids. The germline V and J ends were trimmed by 4 bases and 8 bases, with 20 bases remaining between them. CDR3 coding DNA: TGTGCCAGCAGCCCCCGACAGGACTATAGGAGGGAAGCTTTCTTT. Protein: CASSPRQDYRREAFF.

This sequence joins TRBV6-5 and TRBJ2-2; D not certain. V lost 4 bases and J lost 1, with 7 bases in between. CDR3 length equals 14 residues. CDR1 is MNHEY and CDR2 is SVGAGI in the germline V gene. The CDR3 nucleotides are TGTGCCAGCAGTTTGGGCCAGAACACCGGGGAGCTGTTTTTT. Amino acid sequence: CASSLGQNTGELFF.

The V and J genes are TRBV5-1 and TRBJ2-7; TRBD1 matches 11 bases. After removal of 4 bases from V and 5 bases from J, the junction contained 8 bases not matched to a gene. Germline values: CDR1 SGHRS, CDR2 YFSETQ. This CDR3 spans 15 amino acids. The CDR3 protein is CASSAGTGGVDEQYF. CDR3 sequence (DNA): TGCGCCAGCAGCGCTGGGACAGGGGGAGTGGACGAGCAGTACTTC. Full variable domain (remainder filled in from reference TRBV5-1 and TRBJ2-7): KAGVTQTPRYLIKTRGQQVTLSCSPISGHRSVSWYQQTPGQGLQFLFEYFSETQRNKGNFPGRFSGRQFSNSRSEMNVSTLELGDSALYLCASSAGTGGVDEQYFGPGTRLTVT.

This clone was picked up a small number of times. The chain employs TRBV4-1 and TRBJ2-1; 12 nucleotides align to TRBD2. The germline gives CDR1 MGHRA, CDR2 YSYEKL. The CDR3 runs 16 residues. Trimming took 1 base from V and 3 from J; bases not matched to a gene: 1. Here the CDR3 reads CASSQATSGSYNEQFF. The CDR3 nucleotides read TGCGCCAGCAGCCAAGCGACTAGCGGGAGCTACAATGAGCAGTTCTTC.

The rearrangement links TRBV30 to TRBJ1-4; 9 bases agree with TRBD1. The CDR3 has 13 amino acids. V dropped 4 bases and J dropped 8; count of bases not matched to a gene: 5. Germline loops: CDR1 GTSNPN, CDR2 SVGIG (reference sequence). CDR3 protein: CAWMGQGEEKLFF. CDR3 bases: TGTGCCTGGATGGGACAGGGTGAGGAAAAACTGTTTTTT. Full variable domain (outside the CDR3, taken from reference TRBV30 and TRBJ1-4): SQTIHQWPATLVQPVGSPLSLECTVEGTSNPNLYWYRQAAGRGLQLLFYSVGIGQISSEVPQNLSASRPQDRQFILSSKKLLLSDSGFYLCAWMGQGEEKLFFGSGTQLSVL.

V gene TRBV19 combines with J gene TRBJ2-7; maybe TRBD1 (6 bases). CDR3 length: 15 residues. Looked up from germline, CDR1 is LNHDA and CDR2 is SQIVND (reference sequence). V was clipped by 6 bases and J by 2 bases, with 17 bases between them. The chain's CDR3 is CASSPRGTLPYEQYF. Here the CDR3 DNA reads TGTGCCAGTAGCCCAAGAGGGACACTCCCCTACGAGCAGTACTTC.

The rearrangement links TRBV6-6 to TRBJ2-1; 10 bases line up with TRBD2. V was pared by 5 bases and J by 3 bases, with 7 bases of the junction left unmatched. This CDR3 spans 16 amino acids. Per the germline V gene, CDR1 is MNHNY and CDR2 is SVGAGI (reference sequence). DNA of the CDR3: TGTGCCAGCAGTAGCCCACTAGCGGGGAACTACAATGAGCAGTTCTTC. This translates into CASSSPLAGNYNEQFF.

The chain is built from TRBV14 and TRBJ1-3; no definite D call. The V gene lost 4 bases and the J gene lost 8 bases, with 15 bases spanning the gap. The CDR3 loop spans 14 amino acids. Germline V gene sequence: CDR1 SGHDN, CDR2 FVKESK. CDR3 loop: CASSLLQPGDTIYF. CDR3 nucleotide sequence: TGTGCCAGCAGCCTGCTTCAACCGGGAGACACCATATATTTT.

This chain links TRBV19 with TRBJ2-2, with TRBD2 matching 13 bases. The CDR3 totals 17 residues. Germline CDR1 is LNHDA and CDR2 is SQIVND (reference sequence). The V gene end was trimmed by 8 bases and the J gene end by 5 bases; junction bases not matched to a gene: 11. CDR3 nucleotides: TGTGCCAGTGAGGGGACTAGCGGGATAATTTTTACCGGGGAGCTGTTTTTT. It translates to CASEGTSGIIFTGELFF.

In DNA, the CDR3 is TGTGCCAGCTCTGTCAAGGGCAATCAGCCCCAGCATTTT. Its translation: CASSVKGNQPQHF. The V call is TRBV7-8, the J call TRBJ1-5; D call uncertain. The germline V gene has CDR1 SGHVS and CDR2 FQNEAQ. The CDR3 length is 13 residues. V shed 8 bases and J shed 2 bases, with 10 bases lying between them.

This chain joins TRBV15 and TRBJ1-5; TRBD1 matches 7 bases. The CDR3 has 15 residues. From germline, CDR1 is LNHNV and CDR2 YYDKDF (reference sequence). Germline trimming cut 3 bases from V and 4 bases from J; bases unmatched to any gene: 6. CDR3 sequence: CATSSWDSTNQPQHF. The CDR3, as DNA: TGTGCCACCAGCAGTTGGGACAGCACTAATCAGCCCCAGCATTTT.

This clone appeared a single time. The chain employs TRBV25-1 and TRBJ2-1; D remains unclear. This CDR3 is built from 12 residues. The V end lost 8 bases, the J end lost 5 bases, and 10 bases lay between the germline ends. CDR1 and CDR2 (germline): MGHDK, SYGVNS. CDR3 sequence (DNA): TGTGCCAGCCAACTCGCACACAATGAGCAGTTCTTC. Translating it yields CASQLAHNEQFF.

The chain links TRBV9 to TRBJ1-4, with D perhaps TRBD1 (6 bases). Germline lookup yields CDR1 SGDLS and CDR2 YYNGEE. The CDR3 runs to 13 residues. The CDR3 DNA follows: TGTGCTCTGGGTGGGGGCGGTAATGAAAAACTGTTTTTT. Its protein is CALGGGGNEKLFF.

This CDR3 is CASSQETSGRVLSVYNEQFF. In nucleotides, the CDR3 is TGCGCCAGCAGTCAAGAAACTAGCGGGAGGGTATTGAGTGTATACAATGAGCAGTTCTTC. The rearrangement uses TRBV23-1 and TRBJ2-1; 13 nucleotides match TRBD2. TRBV23-1 is labeled an ORF, and its function is uncertain. This CDR3 comprises 20 residues. V was clipped by 2 bases and J by 4 bases; unmatched bases: 14.

The chain links TRBV29-1 to TRBJ2-7; 8 nucleotides align to TRBD2. Germline assignment: CDR1 SQVTM and CDR2 ANQGSEA. The CDR3 has 15 residues. Trimming cost V 7 bases and J 2 bases; bases outside gene matches: 13. DNA of the CDR3: TGCAGCGCTACCTCGGGGGTAGCGGGGACCTACGAGCAGTACTTC. Translation: CSATSGVAGTYEQYF.

The chain combines TRBV6-4 with TRBJ2-1, with 8 bases aligning to TRBD1. The ends lost 2 bases at V and 3 bases at J; junction bases unmatched: 3. The CDR3 covers 15 residues. The germline gives CDR1 MRHNA, CDR2 SNTAGT. CDR3 in amino acids: CASSDKGQGYNEQFF. The CDR3 nucleotides read TGTGCCAGCAGTGACAAAGGACAGGGCTACAATGAGCAGTTCTTC.

This chain links TRBV5-4 with TRBJ1-4; D uncertain. The CDR3 sequence is 14 residues long. Trimming took 3 bases from V and 4 from J, leaving 10 bases between them. From germline, CDR1 is SGHNT and CDR2 YYREEE (reference sequence). Written as DNA, the CDR3 is TGTGCCAGCAGCTCCGACGGGCTTAATGAAAAACTGTTTTTT. This gives the protein CASSSDGLNEKLFF.

This clone was counted once. The chain combines TRBV5-6 with TRBJ1-2; a possible D gene is TRBD1 (5 bases). Trimming took 1 base from V and 2 from J, leaving 18 bases between them. This CDR3 has 17 residues. Germline values: CDR1 SGHDT, CDR2 YYEEEE. As DNA, the CDR3 is TGTGCCAGCAGCTTGAGAAGGGACCCTTTGCCGAACTATGGCTACACCTTC. This encodes CASSLRRDPLPNYGYTF. Full variable domain (outside the CDR3, taken from reference TRBV5-6 and TRBJ1-2): DAGVTQSPTHLIKTRGQQVTLRCSPKSGHDTVSWYQQALGQGPQFIFQYYEEEERQRGNFPDRFSGHQFPNYSSELNVNALLLGDSALYLCASSLRRDPLPNYGYTFGSGTRLTVV.